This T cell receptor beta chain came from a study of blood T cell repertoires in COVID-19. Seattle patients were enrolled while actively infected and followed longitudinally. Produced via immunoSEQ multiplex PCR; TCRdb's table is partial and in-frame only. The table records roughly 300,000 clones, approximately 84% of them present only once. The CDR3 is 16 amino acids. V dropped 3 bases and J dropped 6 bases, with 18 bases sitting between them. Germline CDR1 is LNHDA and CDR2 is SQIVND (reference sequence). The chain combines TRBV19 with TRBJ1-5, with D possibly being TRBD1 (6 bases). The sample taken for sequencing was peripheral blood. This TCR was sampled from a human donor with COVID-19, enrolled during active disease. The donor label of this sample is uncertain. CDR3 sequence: CASSMGRHGGGQPQHF. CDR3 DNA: TGTGCCAGTAGTATGGGAAGGCATGGGGGCGGTCAGCCCCAGCATTTT.